Following are 21 T cell receptor beta chains from one sample sequenced in a study of siplizumab effects on memory and regulatory T cells. Sequenced by immunoSEQ multiplex PCR; TCRdb stores in-frame clones only, minus some. This sample carries about 100,000 clones, about 91% of them seen once, and the ten largest clones take around 0.68%. Material for sequencing was Tregs sorted from blood. The receptors originated from a human donor in good health.

The CDR3 nucleotides read TGTGCCAGCTCACCGACTAGTTCCAGTGGGCAGTACTTC. Translated, it gives CASSPTSSSGQYF. This rearrangement joins TRBV18 to TRBJ2-7, with TRBD2 as a possible D gene (6 bases). There are 13 residues in the CDR3. Germline CDR1 reads KGHSH; CDR2 reads LQKENI. Trimming removed 3 bases from V and 9 bases from J, with 15 bases in between. The entire variable domain, with the rest obtained from reference TRBV18 and TRBJ2-7, is as follows: NAGVMQNPRHLVRRRGQEARLRCSPMKGHSHVYWYRQLPEEGLKFMVYLQKENIIDESGMPKERFSAEFPKEGPSILRIQQVVRGDSAAYFCASSPTSSSGQYFGPGTRLTVT.

In DNA, the CDR3 is TGTGCCAGCAGTTTCGACCGACTAGGCTCCTACAATGAGCAGTTCTTC. Residues: CASSFDRLGSYNEQFF. This sequence joins TRBV7-8 and TRBJ2-1, with a possible D match to TRBD2 (6 bases). This CDR3 has 16 residues. Germline CDR1 reads SGHVS; CDR2 reads FQNEAQ. Deletions cut 6 bases from V and 0 bases from J, with 15 bases between.

This chain joins TRBV7-2 and TRBJ1-2; D is unclear. The CDR3 has 13 residues. The germline V gene encodes CDR1 SGHTA and CDR2 FQGNSA. The germline V and J ends were trimmed by 3 bases and 4 bases, with 9 bases remaining between them. The CDR3 bases are TGTGCCAGCAGCTTGCAGGTAGTCTATGGCTACACCTTC. Protein product: CASSLQVVYGYTF. Based on the CDR3 plus reference TRBV7-2 and TRBJ1-2, the full variable domain is GAGVSQSPSNKVTEKGKDVELRCDPISGHTALYWYRQSLGQGLEFLIYFQGNSAPDKSGLPSDRFSAERTGGSVSTLTIQRTQQEDSAVYLCASSLQVVYGYTFGSGTRLTVV.

The chain links TRBV5-1 to TRBJ2-1; possible D gene TRBD2, 5 bases. Per germline, CDR1 SGHRS and CDR2 YFSETQ. V was cut by 4 bases and J by 6 bases, with 20 bases left in between. The CDR3 loop spans 16 amino acids. CDR3 nucleotide sequence: TGCGCCAGCAGCCTACCACAGCAGCGGACTTTCAATGAGCAGTTCTTC. Its translation: CASSLPQQRTFNEQFF.

This chain joins TRBV28 and TRBJ2-7, with D perhaps matching TRBD1 (6 bases). V lost 5 bases to trimming and J lost 3 bases, with 17 bases between them. Per germline, CDR1 MDHEN and CDR2 SYDVKM. The CDR3 is made up of 15 amino acids. The CDR3 DNA follows: TGTGCCAGCAGTGAAACAGGGTCCCCCTTCTACGAGCAGTACTTC. Residues: CASSETGSPFYEQYF. Full variable domain (outside the CDR3, taken from reference TRBV28 and TRBJ2-7): DVKVTQSSRYLVKRTGEKVFLECVQDMDHENMFWYRQDPGLGLRLIYFSYDVKMKEKGDIPEGYSVSREKKERFSLILESASTNQTSMYLCASSETGSPFYEQYFGPGTRLTVT.

This chain uses TRBV6-5 with TRBJ2-7; 7 positions match TRBD2. The CDR3 length is 13 residues. Per the germline V gene, CDR1 is MNHEY and CDR2 is SVGAGI. V lost 6 bases, J lost 3 bases, and 5 bases stayed unmatched. DNA for the CDR3: TGTGCCAGCAGAAACCGGGACTACTACGAGCAGTACTTC. Amino acids: CASRNRDYYEQYF.

This clone was picked up one time. The chain recombines TRBV18 with TRBJ2-1, with D possibly matching TRBD1 (5 bases). Germline V gene sequence: CDR1 KGHSH, CDR2 LQKENI. Trimming cost V 3 bases and J 2 bases, with 14 bases left between them. The CDR3 length is 16 residues. The CDR3 loop reads CASSPDRSSTYNEQFF. CDR3 sequence (DNA): TGTGCCAGCTCACCCGACAGATCCTCTACCTACAATGAGCAGTTCTTC.

The rearrangement links TRBV6-1 to TRBJ2-1, with D possibly TRBD2 on 7 matching bases. Germline V lookup: CDR1 MNHNS, CDR2 SASEGT. Between the trimmed V and J ends, which lost 1 base and 4 bases, there was a span of 14 bases. The CDR3 covers 16 residues. Here the CDR3 reads CASSEDGRGAYNEQFF. CDR3 in DNA: TGTGCCAGCAGTGAAGATGGGAGGGGGGCTTACAATGAGCAGTTCTTC.

This clone has a single count. This chain joins TRBV6-1 and TRBJ2-7, with 7 bases identical to TRBD2. The CDR3 consists of 14 residues. Per the germline V gene, CDR1 is MNHNS and CDR2 is SASEGT. The ends lost 6 bases at V and 3 bases at J; junction bases unmatched: 8. CDR3 protein: CASRRLALGYEQYF. The CDR3 DNA sequence: TGTGCCAGCAGGAGACTAGCTCTAGGCTACGAGCAGTACTTC.

V and J are TRBV5-1 and TRBJ2-3; D unresolved. Trimming pared 4 bases from V and 7 bases from J, leaving 7 bases between. CDR1 is SGHRS, CDR2 YFSETQ, per germline. This CDR3 is built from 11 residues. DNA of the CDR3: TGCGCCAGCAGCGGCCGCTATACGCAGTATTTT. Translated: CASSGRYTQYF.

This chain uses TRBV5-1 with TRBJ2-3, with D hard to call. The germline V gene has CDR1 SGHRS and CDR2 YFSETQ. The V and J ends lost 0 bases and 0 bases respectively, with 8 bases between them. The length of the CDR3 is 15 residues. CDR3 amino acids: CASSLEASSTDTQYF. Written as DNA, the CDR3 is TGCGCCAGCAGCTTGGAGGCAAGTAGCACAGATACGCAGTATTTT.

This chain joins TRBV6-1 and TRBJ2-3; D uncertain. Between the trimmed V and J ends, which lost 3 bases and 9 bases, there was a span of 10 bases. This CDR3 spans 12 amino acids. Germline values: CDR1 MNHNS, CDR2 SASEGT. The CDR3 bases are TGTGCCAGCAGTGATTACCTCCAGACGCAGTATTTT. This codes for CASSDYLQTQYF.

This chain uses TRBV10-1 with TRBJ2-2; TRBD2 aligns across 10 bases. The CDR3 extends over 15 amino acids. Looked up from germline, CDR1 is WNHNN and CDR2 is SYGVQD (reference sequence). V trimming: 6 bases; J trimming: 7 bases; junction bases outside the gene matches: 8. The DNA for the CDR3 is TGCGCCAGCAGCACTAGCGGGAAAGGAAACGGGGAGCTGTTTTTT. It yields the protein CASSTSGKGNGELFF.

The V and J genes are TRBV2 and TRBJ2-3; D is undetermined. Per the germline V gene, CDR1 is SNHLY and CDR2 is FYNNEI. V was pared by 3 bases and J by 5 bases, with 3 bases between. CDR3 length equals 11 residues. DNA for the CDR3: TGTGCCAGCAGTGACGTAGATACGCAGTATTTT. This gives the protein CASSDVDTQYF.

The chain uses TRBV5-5 and TRBJ1-4; 7 bases line up with TRBD1. The trim removed 4 bases at V and 7 bases at J, leaving 10 bases unmatched. Germline-derived CDR1 and CDR2 are SGHKS and YYEKEE (reference sequence). The CDR3 spans 15 residues. The CDR3 DNA sequence: TGTGCCAGCAGCACGCTATACAGGGGCGGTGAAAAACTGTTTTTT. Translated, it gives CASSTLYRGGEKLFF. The full variable domain, in which reference TRBV5-5 and TRBJ1-4 provide the parts outside the CDR3, is DAGVTQSPTHLIKTRGQQVTLRCSPISGHKSVSWYQQVLGQGPQFIFQYYEKEERGRGNFPDRFSARQFPNYSSELNVNALLLGDSALYLCASSTLYRGGEKLFFGSGTQLSVL.

The J gene is TRBJ2-3, the V gene TRBV5-1; a weak D match, TRBD1 (5 bases). Germline V gives CDR1 SGHRS, CDR2 YFSETQ. V lost 5 bases, J lost 2 bases, and 12 bases lay in between. The CDR3 is 14 amino acids. The CDR3 DNA follows: TGCGCCAGCAGGGACACCTCCTCCACAGATACGCAGTATTTT. Translation gives CASRDTSSTDTQYF. Looking up the rest from reference TRBV5-1 and TRBJ2-3 gives the full variable domain: KAGVTQTPRYLIKTRGQQVTLSCSPISGHRSVSWYQQTPGQGLQFLFEYFSETQRNKGNFPGRFSGRQFSNSRSEMNVSTLELGDSALYLCASRDTSSTDTQYFGPGTRLTVL.

Notes on this clone: The junction departs from the called germline gene at one end, perhaps through a read error. The J gene is TRBJ2-1, the V gene TRBV6-4, with 12 bases matching TRBD2. The CDR3 has 15 residues. Germline V gene sequence: CDR1 MRHNA, CDR2 SNTAGT. The CDR3 region is CASSYTSGRYTEQFF. The CDR3 region has the DNA TGTGCCAGCAGCTATACTAGCGGGAGGTACACTGAGCAGTTCTTC.

This chain joins TRBV4-1 and TRBJ1-2, with a possible D match to TRBD1 (6 bases). Trimming left V 0 bases short and J 7 bases short, with 18 bases between. Germline assignment: CDR1 MGHRA and CDR2 YSYEKL. This CDR3 contains 16 residues. The CDR3 spells CASSQDLPSGVGGYTF. In nucleotides, the CDR3 is TGCGCCAGCAGCCAAGATCTACCCTCAGGGGTCGGTGGCTACACCTTC.

This clone has only one observation. The rearrangement uses TRBV28 and TRBJ1-4, with TRBD1 matching 7 bases. The J segment lost 4 bases and the V segment lost 4 bases, leaving 6 bases of the junction unmatched. Looked up from germline, CDR1 is MDHEN and CDR2 is SYDVKM. The CDR3 has 15 residues. CDR3 nucleotides: TGTGCCAGCAGTTCTGCCGGGACAGTTAATGAAAAACTGTTTTTT. This gives the protein CASSSAGTVNEKLFF.

The rearrangement links TRBV6-5 to TRBJ2-1; 13 bases map to TRBD2. Germline V gene sequence: CDR1 MNHEY, CDR2 SVGAGI. The CDR3 covers 15 residues. V lost 4 bases to trimming and J lost 11 bases; unmatched junction nucleotides: 8. CDR3 coding DNA: TGTGCCAGCAGTTCACCGGGACTAGCGGGGTTTCAGCAGTTCTTC. It is translated as CASSSPGLAGFQQFF.

The CDR3 sequence is CASSRQGYGYTF. The CDR3 DNA reads TGTGCCAGCAGCCGTCAGGGCTATGGCTACACCTTC. The rearrangement uses TRBV28 and TRBJ1-2; a weak D match, TRBD1 (5 bases). The CDR3 consists of 12 residues. CDR1 is MDHEN, CDR2 SYDVKM, per germline. Trimming shortened V by 6 bases and J by 4 bases, and 9 bases separated the two germline ends.